This T cell receptor (beta chain) originates from a study of cytomegalovirus exposure and HLA in healthy donors. Method: immunoSEQ multiplex PCR; TCRdb's copy keeps in-frame clones and lacks some. The sample has 100,000 to 150,000 clones, approximately 89% seen once. The donors were members of the roughly 120-subject validation cohort (separate from the 666-subject first cohort). The receptor was derived from a man between 18 and 29 years old in good health and CMV-seronegative. Input material: PBMCs.

As DNA, the CDR3 is TGTGCCAGCAGTTCTGGGACAGGGGTGTTGGACACTGAAGCTTTCTTT. It codes for CASSSGTGVLDTEAFF. The J gene is TRBJ1-1, the V gene TRBV6-6, with 10 bases aligning to TRBD1. Germline V lookup: CDR1 MNHNY, CDR2 SVGAGI (reference sequence). The CDR3 is 16 residues long. The V segment lost 4 bases and the J segment 3 bases; nucleotides outside the gene matches: 8.